Here is one T cell receptor beta chain with its context. Its cognate antigen has yet to be identified. The sample holds no much larger clone one base away, and base qualities are not on file. This specimen belongs to a study of blood T cell repertoires in COVID-19 (dated by TCRdb to the early 2020s). Regarding the research as a whole: Samples from collaborators originated in the United States, Italy and Spain and spanned both the acute and convalescent phases of COVID-19. The material from the prospective study consisted of cDNA or gDNA derived from T cells, B-cell-depleted T cells, or PBMCs. The dataset comprised deeply sampled blood TCRbeta repertoires from subjects exposed to, actively infected with, or recovered from COVID-19. The repertoires were released in a freely available public database intended as a resource for research on the immune response to SARS-CoV-2. Samples came from the ongoing ImmuneRACE study (first 160 participants) plus 1,254 subjects from 6 global collaborators. The sample metadata nearly always contained a de-identified subject ID, COVID-19 status, age in years and sex. HLA class I and class II types, where available, came from metadata supplied by the sample provider rather than from assay-based typing. Study-wide findings and limitations: The amount of clinical and demographic metadata varied by source and participant and was provided uncurated.

Whole blood was collected in K2EDTA tubes by collaborating institutions according to the institutions' own protocols. For TCRbeta analysis, collaborator samples were shipped as frozen whole blood, as isolated PBMCs, or as DNA extracted from either sample type. V is cut back by 4 bases and J by 8 bases, with 5 bases in the junction unmatched. The CDR3 goes from the cysteine to the phenylalanine over 14 residues. Of all the DNA, just the CDR3 is kept, 42 bases in frame from base 1. The germline V gene provides CDR1 MGHRA and CDR2 YSYEKL. The immunoSEQ Assay, a bias-controlled multiplex PCR, was used to amplify TCRbeta CDR3 regions from genomic DNA. On the authors' methods: The number of nucleated cells in each sample was estimated by amplification of reference gene primers within the assay. To quantify the absolute abundance of each unique TCRbeta CDR3 rearrangement, sequence reads were collapsed and filtered. For each sample, productive Simpson clonality was calculated as the square root of Simpson's diversity index across productive rearrangements. In its TCRdb copy, this immuneACCESS table keeps in-frame sequences only and misses some clones. Where compared with another copy, unresolved V genes explain less than half of these, and the others have no known cause. The DNA gave D and trimming, while V, J and clone size come from that table. This sample lists 95,000 to 120,000 clones; around 90% were detected once. Over 2% of the sample comes from the top ten.

The rearranged chain carries TRBV4-1 and TRBJ2-1; 10 central nucleotides agree with TRBD2. The sample taken for sequencing was peripheral blood. This receptor was obtained from a human donor in a cohort sampled during active COVID-19. The DNA reads TGCGCCAGCAGCCTCGGACTAGCGGCAGATGAGCAGTTCTTC. Translated, this gives CASSLGLAADEQFF.